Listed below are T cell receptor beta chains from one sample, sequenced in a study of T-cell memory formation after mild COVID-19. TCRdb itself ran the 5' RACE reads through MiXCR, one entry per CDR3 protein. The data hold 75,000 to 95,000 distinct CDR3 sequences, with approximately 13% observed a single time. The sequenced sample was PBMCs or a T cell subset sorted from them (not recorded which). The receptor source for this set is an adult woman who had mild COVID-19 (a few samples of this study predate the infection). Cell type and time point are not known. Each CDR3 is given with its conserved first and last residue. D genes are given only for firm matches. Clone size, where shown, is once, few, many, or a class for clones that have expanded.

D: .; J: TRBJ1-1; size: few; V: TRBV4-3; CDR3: CASSQDPAGSNTEAFF; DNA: TGCGCCAGCAGCCAAGACCCCGCGGGGTCGAACACTGAAGCTTTCTTT
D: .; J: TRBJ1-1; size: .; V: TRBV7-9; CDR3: CASSLGVVEAFF; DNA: TGTGCCAGCAGCTTAGGAGTTGTAGAAGCTTTCTTT
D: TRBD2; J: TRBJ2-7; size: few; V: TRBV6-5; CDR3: CASSSLAGEGYEQYF; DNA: TGTGCCAGCAGTTCTCTGGCGGGAGAAGGGTACGAGCAGTACTTC
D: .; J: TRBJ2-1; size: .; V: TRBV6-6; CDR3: CASSSSTTYNEQFF; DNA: TGTGCCAGCAGTTCCTCGACCACCTACAATGAGCAGTTCTTC
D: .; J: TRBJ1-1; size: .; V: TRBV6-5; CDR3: CASRGSGPNTEAFF; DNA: TGTGCCAGCAGAGGAAGCGGGCCAAACACTGAAGCTTTCTTT
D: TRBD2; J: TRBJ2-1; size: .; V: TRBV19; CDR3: CASTPLAGVLNEQFF; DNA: TGTGCCAGTACCCCACTAGCGGGAGTCCTCAATGAGCAGTTCTTC
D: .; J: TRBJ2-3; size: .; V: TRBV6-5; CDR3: CASSYSPLTGLSWDTQYF; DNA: TGTGCCAGCAGTTACTCTCCCCTCACAGGTCTCTCTTGGGATACGCAGTATTTT
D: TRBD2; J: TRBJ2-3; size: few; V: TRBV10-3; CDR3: CAISEDVRAAGEGTDTQYF; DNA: TGTGCCATCAGTGAGGACGTGAGGGCGGCGGGAGAGGGCACAGATACGCAGTATTTT
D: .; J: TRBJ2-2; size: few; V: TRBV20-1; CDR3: CSAGDSESGHGELFF; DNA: TGCAGTGCTGGAGACAGCGAGTCGGGGCACGGGGAGCTGTTTTTT
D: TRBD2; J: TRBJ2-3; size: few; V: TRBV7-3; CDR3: CASSQGLAYADTQYF; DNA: TGTGCCAGCAGCCAGGGACTAGCGTACGCAGATACGCAGTATTTT
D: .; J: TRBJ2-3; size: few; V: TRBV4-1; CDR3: CASSQFAGPSTDTQYF; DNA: TGCGCCAGCAGCCAGTTTGCGGGTCCTAGCACAGATACGCAGTATTTT
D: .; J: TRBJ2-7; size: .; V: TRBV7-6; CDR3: CASSFAGEVGEQYF; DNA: TGTGCCAGCAGCTTCGCAGGGGAAGTCGGCGAGCAGTACTTC
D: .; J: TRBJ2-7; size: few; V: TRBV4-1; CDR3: CASSPRGGISYEQYF; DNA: TGCGCCAGCAGCCCCAGGGGGGGCATATCCTACGAGCAGTACTTC
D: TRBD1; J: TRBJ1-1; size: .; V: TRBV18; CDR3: CASSPTPPGTGYTEAFF; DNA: TGTGCCAGCTCACCCACACCCCCCGGGACAGGCTACACTGAAGCTTTCTTT
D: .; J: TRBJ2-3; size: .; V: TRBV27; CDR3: CASSGEEFGTDTQYF; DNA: TGTGCCAGCAGTGGGGAGGAGTTCGGCACAGATACGCAGTATTTT
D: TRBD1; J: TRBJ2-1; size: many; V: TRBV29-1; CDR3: CSVLQGAYNEQFF; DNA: TGCAGCGTTCTACAGGGGGCTTACAATGAGCAGTTCTTC
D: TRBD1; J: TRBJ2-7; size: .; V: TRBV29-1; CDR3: CSVEAAEGARSTYEQYF; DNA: TGCAGCGTGGAAGCCGCCGAGGGGGCTCGATCGACCTACGAGCAGTACTTC